This T cell receptor beta chain was recovered during a study of early T cells in non-severe SARS-CoV-2 infection. Overall study: Sequencing input comprised bulk RNA from unsorted whole blood; chain pairing was not available. Overall study results and limits: Reliance on VDJdb matching favored anti-spike CD8 responses; private and CD4 specificities were missed.

In the library, individual cDNA molecules carried attached unique molecular identifiers. MiXCR, run by TCRdb on the 5' RACE reads, gives a single entry per CDR3 protein. The sample yields about 52,000 distinct CDR3 sequences, 8% to 13% seen once. The table lists this clonotype with a few counts. Its antigen is still unknown. Sequencing was performed on whole blood. This TCR was recovered from an adult who was a healthcare worker with PCR-confirmed SARS-CoV-2 infection or an uninfected control (not recorded which).

CDR3 in amino acids: CASSLMAKQGDRDVEAFF. The CDR3 coding sequence is TGCGCCAGCAGCTTGATGGCTAAACAGGGGGACAGAGACGTTGAAGCTTTCTTT. This chain connects TRBV5-1 to TRBJ1-1; TRBD1 matches at 8 bases. Germline assignment: CDR1 SGHRS and CDR2 YFSETQ. Trimming removed 1 base from V and 7 bases from J; junction bases left unmatched: 18. This CDR3 is 18 amino acids long.